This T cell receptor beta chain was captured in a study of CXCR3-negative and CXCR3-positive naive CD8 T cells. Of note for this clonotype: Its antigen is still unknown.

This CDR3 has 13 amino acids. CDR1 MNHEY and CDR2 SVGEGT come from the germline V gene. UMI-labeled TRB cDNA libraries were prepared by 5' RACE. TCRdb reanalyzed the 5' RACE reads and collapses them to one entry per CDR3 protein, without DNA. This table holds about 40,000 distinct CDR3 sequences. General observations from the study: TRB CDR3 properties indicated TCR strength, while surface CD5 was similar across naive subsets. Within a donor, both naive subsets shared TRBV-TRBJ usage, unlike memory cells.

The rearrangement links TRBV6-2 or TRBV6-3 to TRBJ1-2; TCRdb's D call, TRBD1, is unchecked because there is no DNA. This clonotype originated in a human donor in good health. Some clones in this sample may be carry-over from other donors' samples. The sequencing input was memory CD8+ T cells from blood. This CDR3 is CASVPYRSYGYTF.